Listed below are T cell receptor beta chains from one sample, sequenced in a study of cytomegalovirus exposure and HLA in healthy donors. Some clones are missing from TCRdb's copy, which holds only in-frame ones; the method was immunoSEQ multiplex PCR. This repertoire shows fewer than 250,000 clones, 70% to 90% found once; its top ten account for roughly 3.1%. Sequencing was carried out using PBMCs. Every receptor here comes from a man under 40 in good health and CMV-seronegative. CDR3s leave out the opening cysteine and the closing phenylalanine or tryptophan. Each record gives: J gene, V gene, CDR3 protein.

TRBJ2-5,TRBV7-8,ASSLQGLWETQY
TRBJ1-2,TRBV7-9,ASSLASSGYGYT
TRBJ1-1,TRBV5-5,ASSFQANTEAF
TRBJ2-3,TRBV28,ASSFPPGATVTDTQY
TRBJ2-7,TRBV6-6,ASSLGLAGEQY
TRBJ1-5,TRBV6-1,ASSELGTGVSSNQPQH
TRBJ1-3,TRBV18,ASSPQGDTIY
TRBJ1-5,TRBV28,ASSPDAGYSNQPQH
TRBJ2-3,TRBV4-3,ASSQDRGLSDTQY
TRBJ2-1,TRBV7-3,ASSSQWGGEQF
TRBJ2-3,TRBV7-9,ASLIRGSTDTQY
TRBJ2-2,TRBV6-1,ASSSLQGAGELF
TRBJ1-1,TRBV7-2,ASSLIGGLNTEAF
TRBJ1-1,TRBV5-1,ASSRQGEAEAF
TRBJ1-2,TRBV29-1,SVDSGATTFNYGYT
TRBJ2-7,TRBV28,ASSPHPDITYEQY